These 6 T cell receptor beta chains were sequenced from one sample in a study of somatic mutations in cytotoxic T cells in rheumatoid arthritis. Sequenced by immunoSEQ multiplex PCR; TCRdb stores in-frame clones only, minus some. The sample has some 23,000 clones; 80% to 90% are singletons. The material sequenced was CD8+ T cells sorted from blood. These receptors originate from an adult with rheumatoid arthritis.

This CDR3 reads CASSSQFWGSRDYGYTF. CDR3 DNA: TGTGCCAGCAGTTCCCAATTTTGGGGGTCGAGGGACTATGGCTACACCTTC. This chain links TRBV27 with TRBJ1-2; a weak D match, TRBD1 (5 bases). The V end was cut by 4 bases, the J end by 3 bases, with 21 bases between. Germline V lookup: CDR1 MNHEY, CDR2 SMNVEV (reference sequence). This CDR3 comprises 17 residues.

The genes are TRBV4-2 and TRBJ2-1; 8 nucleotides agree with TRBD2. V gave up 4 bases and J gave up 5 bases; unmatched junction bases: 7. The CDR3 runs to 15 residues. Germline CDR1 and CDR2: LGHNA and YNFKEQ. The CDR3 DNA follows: TGTGCCAGCAGCCTTTCCGGGGGGGTGGACAATGAGCAGTTCTTC. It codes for CASSLSGGVDNEQFF.

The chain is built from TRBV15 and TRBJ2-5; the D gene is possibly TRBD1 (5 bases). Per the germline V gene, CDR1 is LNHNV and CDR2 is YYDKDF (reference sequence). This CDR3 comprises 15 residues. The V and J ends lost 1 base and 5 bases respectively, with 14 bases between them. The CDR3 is CATSRAGSGKETQYF. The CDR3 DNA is TGTGCCACCAGCAGAGCAGGGTCCGGTAAGGAGACCCAGTACTTC.

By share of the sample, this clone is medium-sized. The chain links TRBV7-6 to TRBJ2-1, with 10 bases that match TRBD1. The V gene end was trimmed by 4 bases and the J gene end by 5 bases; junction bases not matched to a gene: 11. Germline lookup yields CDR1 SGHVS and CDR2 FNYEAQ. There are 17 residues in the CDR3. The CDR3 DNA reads TGTGCCAGCAGCTCGCATGACAGGGGGCCCGGTGACAATGAGCAGTTCTTC. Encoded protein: CASSSHDRGPGDNEQFF.

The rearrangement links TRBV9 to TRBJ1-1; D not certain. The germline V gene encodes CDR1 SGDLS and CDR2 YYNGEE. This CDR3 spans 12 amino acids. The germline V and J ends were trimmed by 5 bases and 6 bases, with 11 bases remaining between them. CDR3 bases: TGTGCCAGCAGTTCCCTAGGCGCTGAAGCTTTCTTT. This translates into CASSSLGAEAFF. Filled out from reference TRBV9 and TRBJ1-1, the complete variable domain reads DSGVTQTPKHLITATGQRVTLRCSPRSGDLSVYWYQQSLDQGLQFLIQYYNGEERAKGNILERFSAQQFPDLHSELNLSSLELGDSALYFCASSSLGAEAFFGQGTRLTVV.

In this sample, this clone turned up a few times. CDR3 in amino acids: CASSDTEHTEAFF. The CDR3 bases are TGTGCCAGCAGTGATACGGAGCACACTGAAGCTTTCTTT. The chain carries TRBV2 and TRBJ1-1; D remains unclear. The CDR3 is made up of 13 amino acids. The V gene's germline CDR1 is SNHLY and CDR2 FYNNEI. V lost 3 bases to trimming and J lost 3 bases, with 8 bases between them.